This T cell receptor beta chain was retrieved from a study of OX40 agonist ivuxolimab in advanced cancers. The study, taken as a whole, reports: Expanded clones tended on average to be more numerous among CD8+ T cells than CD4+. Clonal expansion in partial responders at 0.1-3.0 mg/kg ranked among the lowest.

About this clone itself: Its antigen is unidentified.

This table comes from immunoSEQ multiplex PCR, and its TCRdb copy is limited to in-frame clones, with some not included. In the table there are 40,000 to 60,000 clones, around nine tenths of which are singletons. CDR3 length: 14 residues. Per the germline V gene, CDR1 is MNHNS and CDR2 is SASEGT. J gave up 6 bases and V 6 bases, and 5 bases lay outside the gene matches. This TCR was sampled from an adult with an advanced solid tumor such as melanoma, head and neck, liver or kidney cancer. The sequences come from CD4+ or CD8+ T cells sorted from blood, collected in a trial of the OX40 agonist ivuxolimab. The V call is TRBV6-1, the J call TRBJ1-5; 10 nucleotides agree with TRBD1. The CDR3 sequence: CASSGQGEAQPQHF. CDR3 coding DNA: TGTGCCAGCAGCGGACAGGGGGAGGCTCAGCCCCAGCATTTT.